This passage covers 23 T cell receptor beta chains from one sample sequenced in a study of blood T cell repertoires in COVID-19. Sequencing was performed with immunoSEQ multiplex PCR; in TCRdb, only in-frame clones are kept and a portion is missing. The repertoire holds fewer than 200,000 clones, roughly 84% seen once, with 1.2% in the top ten. Sequencing input: peripheral blood. These receptor sequences come from a man aged 55 to 70 who had recovered from COVID-19.

This chain links TRBV5-1 with TRBJ1-6; D not certain. V was clipped by 0 bases and J by 0 bases, with 10 bases between them. The CDR3 extends over 17 amino acids. Germline V gene sequence: CDR1 SGHRS, CDR2 YFSETQ. The DNA for the CDR3 is TGCGCCAGCAGCTTGGAAGTTGCCAGCTCCTATAATTCACCCCTCCACTTT. Translated, it gives CASSLEVASSYNSPLHF.

The gene calls are TRBV7-3 and TRBJ2-1, with 15 bases fitting TRBD2. The junction had 3 bases not matched to a gene; V was cut back by 5 bases and J by 4 bases. There are 16 residues in the CDR3. Germline V gene sequence: CDR1 SGHTA, CDR2 FQGTGA. The CDR3 sequence is CASSKGLAGGYNEQFF. The DNA of the CDR3 is TGTGCCAGCAGCAAGGGACTAGCGGGGGGATACAATGAGCAGTTCTTC.

This clone was seen only once. The rearrangement joins TRBV5-1 to TRBJ1-6; a weak D match, TRBD1 (5 bases). This CDR3 comprises 14 residues. Germline values: CDR1 SGHRS, CDR2 YFSETQ. The germline V and J ends were trimmed by 4 bases and 8 bases, with 13 bases remaining between them. DNA of the CDR3: TGCGCCAGCAGCGCTACAGGAGAGCATTCACCCCTCCACTTT. This translates into CASSATGEHSPLHF.

The chain couples TRBV29-1 to TRBJ1-4; 11 bases are shared with TRBD1. The CDR3 is made up of 13 amino acids. The V and J ends lost 7 bases and 8 bases, in that order; junction bases with no gene match: 6. CDR1 is SQVTM, CDR2 ANQGSEA, per germline. CDR3 nucleotides: TGCAGCGCCTTTGGGACAGGGGGGGAAAAACTGTTTTTT. This gives the protein CSAFGTGGEKLFF.

This sequence joins TRBV11-3 and TRBJ2-5, with 9 nucleotides matching TRBD2. CDR3 length: 16 residues. The ends lost 4 bases at V and 4 bases at J; junction bases unmatched: 10. Looked up from germline, CDR1 is SGHNT and CDR2 is YENEEA. DNA for the CDR3: TGTGCCAGCAGCTCGACCCCAGCGGGGGGATTAGAGACCCAGTACTTC. Its translation is CASSSTPAGGLETQYF.

On this clone: The junction departs from the called germline gene at one end, perhaps through a read error. V is TRBV7-7 and J is TRBJ2-2; possibly TRBD1 for D (6 bases). Per the germline V gene, CDR1 is SSHAT and CDR2 is FNYEAQ (reference sequence). The CDR3 has 16 amino acids. This CDR3 reads CASSSAGTLSTGELFF. In DNA, the CDR3 is TGTGCTAGCAGCTCAGCAGGGACATTGAGCACCGGGGAGCTGTTTTTT.

The chain has TRBV7-8 and TRBJ1-2; 8 positions agree with TRBD1. The CDR3 has 16 residues. V shed 4 bases, J shed 6 bases, and the junction held 13 bases outside the gene matches. Germline V gene lookup returns CDR1 SGHVS and CDR2 FQNEAQ. CDR3 amino acids: CASSSDRGQGLDGYTF. The CDR3 DNA reads as TGTGCCAGCAGCTCAGACAGGGGTCAAGGTTTGGATGGCTACACCTTC.

Points on this clone: One end of the junction varies from germline; a read error may be responsible. The J gene is TRBJ1-5, the V gene TRBV6-1; TRBD1 matches 7 bases. Germline CDR1 is MNHNS and CDR2 is SASEGT. The CDR3 spans 15 residues. Here the CDR3 DNA reads TGTGCCAGCAGGGAAGGGGAGGACAGGAATCAGCCCCAGCATTTT. Amino acid sequence: CASREGEDRNQPQHF.

This clone is termed medium-sized. The chain couples TRBV9 to TRBJ2-1; TRBD2 might be the D (6 bases). Germline assignment: CDR1 SGDLS and CDR2 YYNGEE. With 4 bases removed from V and 10 bases from J, the gap between germline ends came to 12 bases. The length of the CDR3 is 12 residues. The CDR3 DNA reads as TGTGCCAGCAGCCCCATGACTAGAGAGCAGTTCTTC. This sequence encodes CASSPMTREQFF.

This sequence joins TRBV9 and TRBJ1-6; 7 positions match TRBD1. The CDR3 sequence is 16 residues long. The germline V gene encodes CDR1 SGDLS and CDR2 YYNGEE. With V trimmed by 4 bases and J by 9 bases, 13 bases remained unmatched. This CDR3 reads CASSPTDRVGGSPLHF. In DNA, the CDR3 is TGTGCCAGCAGCCCCACCGACAGGGTGGGGGGTTCACCCCTCCACTTT.

The gene calls are TRBV2 and TRBJ1-2, with D possibly being TRBD1 (5 bases). V dropped 3 bases and J dropped 8 bases, with 16 bases sitting between them. CDR3 length: 14 residues. Germline lookup yields CDR1 SNHLY and CDR2 FYNNEI. The DNA for the CDR3 is TGTGCCAGCAGTGAGGGGCCCCAAACCGGCGGCTACACCTTC. This sequence encodes CASSEGPQTGGYTF.

This chain joins TRBV7-8 and TRBJ1-2; the D gene is possibly TRBD1 (5 bases). The CDR3 has 17 amino acids. The germline V gene encodes CDR1 SGHVS and CDR2 FQNEAQ. Trimming shortened V by 1 base and J by 0 bases, and 15 bases separated the two germline ends. CDR3 coding DNA: TGTGCCAGCAGCTTAGATCAGGGACTCCTGGCTAACTATGGCTACACCTTC. This gives the protein CASSLDQGLLANYGYTF.

This clone has just a few counts. The rearrangement links TRBV5-1 to TRBJ1-2; D possibly corresponds to TRBD1 (6 bases). The CDR3 loop spans 13 amino acids. The V and J ends lost 4 bases and 4 bases respectively, with 11 bases between them. From germline, CDR1 is SGHRS and CDR2 YFSETQ. For the CDR3, the DNA is TGCGCCAGCAGCCAGGACAGCAGCTATGGCTACACCTTC. Encoded protein: CASSQDSSYGYTF.

This clone was observed a few times. The chain uses TRBV7-9 and TRBJ1-3; a weak D match, TRBD1 (6 bases). The V end was cut by 5 bases, the J end by 4 bases, with 18 bases between. CDR3 length: 16 amino acids. Germline CDR1 and CDR2: SEHNR and FQNEAQ (reference sequence). The CDR3 nucleotides read TGTGCCAGCAGCCCTCGGGGGGGGGCTGGAGGAAACACCATATATTTT. It specifies CASSPRGGAGGNTIYF.

In its sample, this clone was seen once. Other DNA sequences within the sample encode an identical CDR3. V is TRBV12-3 or TRBV12-4 and J is TRBJ1-1; no clear D. The V gene lost 2 bases and the J gene lost 1 base, with 5 bases spanning the gap. CDR3 length: 13 residues. The CDR3 region is CASSLNGNTEAFF. CDR3 nucleotides: TGTGCCAGCAGTTTAAACGGGAACACTGAAGCTTTCTTT.

The chain couples TRBV6-6 to TRBJ2-7, with 9 bases lining up with TRBD1. V lost 0 bases to trimming and J lost 6 bases; unmatched junction nucleotides: 6. Germline-derived CDR1 and CDR2 are MNHNY and SVGAGI (reference sequence). The CDR3 is made up of 15 amino acids. CDR3 nucleotides: TGTGCCAGCAGTTACTCGGCACAGGGGGCGCCCGAGCAGTACTTC. It codes for CASSYSAQGAPEQYF.

The V and J genes are TRBV7-6 and TRBJ2-3, with TRBD2 matching 10 bases. V shed 1 base, J shed 1 base, and the junction held 5 bases outside the gene matches. The length of the CDR3 is 17 residues. The germline V gene has CDR1 SGHVS and CDR2 FNYEAQ. The CDR3 nucleotides read TGTGCCAGCAGCTTAGAGAGCGGGGGGGCGCGCACAGATACGCAGTATTTT. Translation: CASSLESGGARTDTQYF.

The chain recombines TRBV10-3 with TRBJ1-2; no reliable D call. The V gene lost 7 bases and the J gene lost 4 bases, with 16 bases spanning the gap. The CDR3 extends over 14 amino acids. Germline values: CDR1 ENHRY, CDR2 SYGVKD. In DNA form, the CDR3 reads TGTGCCATCACCCCAGAACCTCGCGGCTATGGCTACACCTTC. Its protein product is CAITPEPRGYGYTF.

The CDR3 region has the DNA TGCGCCAGCAGCCGCGCCCTGACAGGGTCACTGGGCTACACCTTC. This gives the protein CASSRALTGSLGYTF. The chain joins TRBV5-1 to TRBJ1-2, with 7 bases that match TRBD1. V gave up 4 bases and J gave up 8 bases; unmatched junction bases: 14. This CDR3 region has 15 residues. CDR1 SGHRS and CDR2 YFSETQ come from the germline V gene.

The chain's CDR3 is CASSHHDSSTAFF. The CDR3 nucleotides read TGTGCCAGCAGCCACCACGACAGTTCCACAGCTTTCTTT. This chain joins TRBV3-1 (or the pseudogene TRBV3-2) and TRBJ1-1; D is perhaps TRBD1 (5 bases). The CDR3 covers 13 residues. V gave up 3 bases and J gave up 10 bases, with 15 bases separating them. Germline V gene lookup returns CDR1 LGHDT and CDR2 YNNKEL (reference sequence).

V is TRBV5-1 and J is TRBJ2-7; maybe TRBD1 (5 bases). The germline CDR1 and CDR2 sequences are SGHRS and YFSETQ. CDR3 length: 13 residues. V lost 0 bases and J 6 bases, leaving 10 bases between the germline ends. The CDR3 loop is CASSLEQDREQYF. In nucleotides, the CDR3 is TGCGCCAGCAGCTTGGAACAGGATCGCGAGCAGTACTTC.

The chain couples TRBV2 to TRBJ1-2, with D perhaps TRBD1 (5 bases). The CDR3 is 14 residues long. Germline V gives CDR1 SNHLY, CDR2 FYNNEI. Trimming took off 2 bases at V and 8 bases at J, with 15 bases between the two ends. CDR3: CASSEKPAGKGYTF. In nucleotides, the CDR3 is TGTGCCAGCAGTGAAAAACCGGCAGGGAAAGGCTACACCTTC.

V usage is TRBV5-4 and J usage is TRBJ1-2; D call uncertain. CDR1 is SGHNT and CDR2 is YYREEE in the germline V gene (reference sequence). Trimming took off 2 bases at V and 3 bases at J, with 8 bases between the two ends. This CDR3 comprises 13 residues. CDR3: CASSFEAYYGYTF. CDR3 in DNA: TGTGCCAGCAGCTTCGAAGCTTACTATGGCTACACCTTC.